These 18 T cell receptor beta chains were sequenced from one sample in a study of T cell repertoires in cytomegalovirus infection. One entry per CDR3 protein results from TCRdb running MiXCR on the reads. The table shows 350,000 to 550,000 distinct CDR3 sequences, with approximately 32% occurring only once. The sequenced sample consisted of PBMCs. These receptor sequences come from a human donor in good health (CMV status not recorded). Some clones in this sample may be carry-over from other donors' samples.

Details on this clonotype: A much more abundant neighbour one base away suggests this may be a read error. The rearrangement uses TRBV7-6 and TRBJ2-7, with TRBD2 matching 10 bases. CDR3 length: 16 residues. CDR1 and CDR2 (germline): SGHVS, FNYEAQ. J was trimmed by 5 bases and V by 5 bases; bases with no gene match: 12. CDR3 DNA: TGTGCCAGCAGCATCACTAGCGGGGTGGTGACAGACGAGCAGTACTTC. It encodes CASSITSGVVTDEQYF.

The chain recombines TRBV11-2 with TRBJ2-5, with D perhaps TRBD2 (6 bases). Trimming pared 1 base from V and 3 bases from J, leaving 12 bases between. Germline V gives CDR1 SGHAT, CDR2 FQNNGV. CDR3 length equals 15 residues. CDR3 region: CASSLGAGREETQYF. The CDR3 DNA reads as TGTGCCAGCAGCTTAGGCGCGGGACGGGAAGAGACCCAGTACTTC.

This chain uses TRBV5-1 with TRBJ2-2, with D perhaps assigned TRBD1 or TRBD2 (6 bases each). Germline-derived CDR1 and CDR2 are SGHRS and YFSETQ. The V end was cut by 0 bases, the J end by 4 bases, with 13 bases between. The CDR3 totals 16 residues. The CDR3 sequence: CASSLVVRGPTGELFF. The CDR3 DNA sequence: TGCGCCAGCAGCTTGGTGGTTCGGGGGCCCACCGGGGAGCTGTTTTTT.

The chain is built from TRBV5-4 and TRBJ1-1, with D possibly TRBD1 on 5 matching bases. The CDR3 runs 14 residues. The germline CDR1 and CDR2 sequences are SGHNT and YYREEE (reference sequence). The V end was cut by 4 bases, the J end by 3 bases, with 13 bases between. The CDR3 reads CASSVPDSYTEAFF. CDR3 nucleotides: TGTGCCAGCAGCGTACCTGACAGTTACACTGAAGCTTTCTTT.

The CDR3 nucleotides are TGCGCCAGCAGCGGGGGGGGACAGGGTCCGACCTACGAGCAGTACTTC. This translates into CASSGGGQGPTYEQYF. The chain links TRBV5-1 to TRBJ2-7; 9 bases are shared with TRBD1. The CDR3 consists of 16 residues. Germline V lookup: CDR1 SGHRS, CDR2 YFSETQ. The V gene end was trimmed by 4 bases and the J gene end by 2 bases; junction bases not matched to a gene: 10.

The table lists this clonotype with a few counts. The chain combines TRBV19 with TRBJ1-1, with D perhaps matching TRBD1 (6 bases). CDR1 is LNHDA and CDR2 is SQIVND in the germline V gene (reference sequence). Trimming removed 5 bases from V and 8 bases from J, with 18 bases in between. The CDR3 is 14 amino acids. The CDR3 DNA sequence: TGTGCCAGTAGTGGGGGACACCGGGCCTCCGAAGCTTTCTTT. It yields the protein CASSGGHRASEAFF.

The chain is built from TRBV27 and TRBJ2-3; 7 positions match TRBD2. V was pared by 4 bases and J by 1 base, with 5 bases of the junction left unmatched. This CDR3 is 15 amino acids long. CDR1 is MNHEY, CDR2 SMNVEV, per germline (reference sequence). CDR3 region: CASSSRGLRTDTQYF. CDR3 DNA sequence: TGTGCCAGCAGTTCCCGGGGACTACGCACAGATACGCAGTATTTT.

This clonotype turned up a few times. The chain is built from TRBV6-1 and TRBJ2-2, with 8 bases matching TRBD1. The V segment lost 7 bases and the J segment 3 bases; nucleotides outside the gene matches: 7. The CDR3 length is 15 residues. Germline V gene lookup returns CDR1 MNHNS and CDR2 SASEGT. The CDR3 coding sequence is TGTGCCAGCACTATAGACAGGGGAGACACCGGGGAGCTGTTTTTT. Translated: CASTIDRGDTGELFF.

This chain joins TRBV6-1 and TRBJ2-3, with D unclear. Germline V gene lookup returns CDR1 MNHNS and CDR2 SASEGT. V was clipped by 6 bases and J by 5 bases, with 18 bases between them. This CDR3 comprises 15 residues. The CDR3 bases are TGTGCCAGCAGCCACCGCCGCCGCTTGAAAGATACGCAGTATTTT. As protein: CASSHRRRLKDTQYF.

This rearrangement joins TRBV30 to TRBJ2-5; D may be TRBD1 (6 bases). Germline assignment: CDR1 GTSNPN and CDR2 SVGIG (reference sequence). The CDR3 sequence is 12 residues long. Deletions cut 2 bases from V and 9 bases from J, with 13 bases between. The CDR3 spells CAWSTGLEPQYF. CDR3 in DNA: TGTGCCTGGAGTACAGGGTTGGAGCCCCAGTACTTC.

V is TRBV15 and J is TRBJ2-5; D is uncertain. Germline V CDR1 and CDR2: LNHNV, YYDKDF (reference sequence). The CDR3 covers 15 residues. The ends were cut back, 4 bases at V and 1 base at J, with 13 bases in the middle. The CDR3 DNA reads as TGTGCCACCAGCACCCCCGTAGGCGCCCAAGAGACCCAGTACTTC. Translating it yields CATSTPVGAQETQYF.

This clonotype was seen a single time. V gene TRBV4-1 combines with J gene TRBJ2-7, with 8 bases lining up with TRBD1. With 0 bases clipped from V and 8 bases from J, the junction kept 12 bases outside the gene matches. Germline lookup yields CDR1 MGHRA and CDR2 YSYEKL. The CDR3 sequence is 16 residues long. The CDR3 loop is CASSQEVAGGAGKQYF. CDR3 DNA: TGCGCCAGCAGCCAAGAGGTTGCAGGGGGCGCGGGGAAGCAGTACTTC.

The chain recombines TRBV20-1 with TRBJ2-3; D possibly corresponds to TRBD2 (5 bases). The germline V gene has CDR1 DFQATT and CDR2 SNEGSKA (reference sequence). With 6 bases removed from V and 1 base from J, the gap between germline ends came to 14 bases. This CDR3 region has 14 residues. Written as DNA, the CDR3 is TGCAGTGCGGCGGGTTGGCGGGGCACAGATACGCAGTATTTT. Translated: CSAAGWRGTDTQYF.

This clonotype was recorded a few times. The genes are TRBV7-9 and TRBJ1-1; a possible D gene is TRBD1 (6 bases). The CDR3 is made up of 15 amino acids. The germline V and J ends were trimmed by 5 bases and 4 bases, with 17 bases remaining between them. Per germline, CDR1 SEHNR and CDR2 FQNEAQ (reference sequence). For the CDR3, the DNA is TGTGCCAGCAGCCAAAACAGGGTTAGGGTCACTGAAGCTTTCTTT. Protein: CASSQNRVRVTEAFF.

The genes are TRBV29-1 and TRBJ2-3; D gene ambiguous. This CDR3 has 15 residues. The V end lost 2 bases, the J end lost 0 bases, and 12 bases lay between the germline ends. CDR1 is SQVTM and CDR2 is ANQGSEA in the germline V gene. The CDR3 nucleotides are TGCAGCGTTGAACGGGCAGGTAGTAGCACAGATACGCAGTATTTT. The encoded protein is CSVERAGSSTDTQYF.

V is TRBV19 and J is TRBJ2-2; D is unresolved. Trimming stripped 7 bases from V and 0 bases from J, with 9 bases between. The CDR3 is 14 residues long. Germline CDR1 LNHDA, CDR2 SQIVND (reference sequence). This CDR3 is CASTPQTNTGELFF. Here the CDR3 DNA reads TGTGCCAGTACCCCACAAACGAACACCGGGGAGCTGTTTTTT. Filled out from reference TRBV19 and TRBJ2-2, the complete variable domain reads DGGITQSPKYLFRKEGQNVTLSCEQNLNHDAMYWYRQDPGQGLRLIYYSQIVNDFQKGDIAEGYSVSREKKESFPLTVTSAQKNPTAFYLCASTPQTNTGELFFGEGSRLTVL.

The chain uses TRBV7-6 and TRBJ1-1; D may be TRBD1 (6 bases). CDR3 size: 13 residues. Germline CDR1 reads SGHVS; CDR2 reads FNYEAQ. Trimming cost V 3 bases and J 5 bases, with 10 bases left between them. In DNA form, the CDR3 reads TGTGCCAGCAGCTTGCCCGGACAGACTGAAGCTTTCTTT. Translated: CASSLPGQTEAFF.

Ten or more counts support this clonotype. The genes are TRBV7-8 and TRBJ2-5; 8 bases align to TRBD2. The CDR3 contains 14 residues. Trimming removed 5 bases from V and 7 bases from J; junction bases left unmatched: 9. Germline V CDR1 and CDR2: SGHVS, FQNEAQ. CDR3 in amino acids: CASSPGLEWVTQYF. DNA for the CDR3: TGTGCCAGCAGCCCGGGACTAGAGTGGGTGACCCAGTACTTC.